This T cell receptor beta chain was sequenced during a study of blood T cell repertoires in COVID-19 (dated by TCRdb to about 2020). With regard to the full study: Samples from collaborators originated in the United States, Italy and Spain and spanned both the acute and convalescent phases of COVID-19. The prospective study material was composed of cDNA or gDNA derived from T cells, B-cell-depleted T cells, or PBMCs. Deeply sampled blood TCRbeta repertoires from subjects exposed to, actively infected with, or recovered from COVID-19 were included in the dataset. The repertoires were released in a freely available public database meant as a resource for research on the immune response to SARS-CoV-2. Samples came from the ongoing ImmuneRACE study (first 160 participants) plus 1,254 subjects from 6 global collaborators. A de-identified subject ID, COVID-19 status, age in years and sex were almost always included in the sample metadata. Where available, HLA class I and class II types were obtained from metadata supplied by the sample provider rather than from assay-based typing.

Worth noting for this clone: Which antigen it targets is not known. No base qualities exist here, and no much larger clone lies one base off it.

What the work shows at the level of the full study, not this receptor alone: Clinical and demographic metadata were provided uncurated, with the amount varying by source and participant.

The germline V gene encodes CDR1 GTSNPN and CDR2 SVGIG (reference sequence). Clipping removes 4 bases from V and 4 bases from J, with 3 as the unmatched junction base count. The CDR3 measures 13 amino acids from cysteine to valine. The read is trimmed to its CDR3 DNA, 39 bases read in frame from base 1. The immunoSEQ Assay, a bias-controlled multiplex PCR, was used to amplify TCRbeta CDR3 regions from genomic DNA. For the original study's pipeline: The number of nucleated cells in each sample was estimated from the amplification of reference gene primers within the assay. To quantify the absolute abundance of each unique TCRbeta CDR3 rearrangement, sequence reads were collapsed and filtered. Productive Simpson clonality was computed per sample as the square root of Simpson's diversity index over productive rearrangements. The table was pulled from immuneACCESS by TCRdb, which kept in-frame rearrangements only. Such tables lose some clones; where checked, under half of the loss comes from unresolved V genes, and the rest has no known cause. V and J calls and clone size are those listed in that table; D and trimming were worked out from the DNA. This sample is represented by 150,000 to 200,000 clones; approximately 90% of them were singletons. Together, the top ten hold roughly 7% of the sample.

Whole blood was collected in K2EDTA tubes by collaborating institutions according to the institutions' own protocols. For TCRbeta analysis, collaborators shipped samples in one of three forms: frozen whole blood, isolated PBMCs, or DNA extracted from either of those sample types. The sample comprised peripheral blood. The origin of this receptor is a woman older than 75 in a cohort sampled during active or convalescent COVID-19. This chain joins TRBV30 to TRBJ2-7, with TRBD1 matching 11 junction bases. The CDR3 is CAWTGTGGYEQYV. The DNA is as follows: TGTGCCTGGACCGGGACAGGGGGGTACGAGCAGTACGTC.